The next 23 T cell receptor beta chains were all read from a single sample in a study of blood T cell repertoires in COVID-19. TCRdb's copy holds only in-frame clones and misses some; the assay was immunoSEQ multiplex PCR. The sample lists some 200,000 clones; approximately 90% were seen once. Sequencing was performed on peripheral blood. The source of these receptors is a man at least 80 years old with acute or convalescent COVID-19.

The chain links TRBV24-1 to TRBJ1-1, with 8 nucleotides matching TRBD1. Germline CDR1 reads KGHDR; CDR2 reads SFDVKD. The CDR3 consists of 15 residues. The V gene end was trimmed by 5 bases and the J gene end by 4 bases; junction bases not matched to a gene: 8. Here the CDR3 DNA reads TGTGCCACCAGTGCTAACAGGGGGTTGGTCACTGAAGCTTTCTTT. This translates into CATSANRGLVTEAFF.

The CDR3 DNA is TGCAGCGCCGGGGGACAGCGCAATGAGCAGTTCTTC. Translation gives CSAGGQRNEQFF. The chain carries TRBV29-1 and TRBJ2-1; possibly TRBD1 for D (7 bases). Deletions cut 7 bases from V and 6 bases from J, with 13 bases between. This CDR3 contains 12 residues. Looked up from germline, CDR1 is SQVTM and CDR2 is ANQGSEA.

The chain recombines TRBV7-2 with TRBJ2-5, with D unclear. The V and J ends lost 8 bases and 2 bases respectively, with 18 bases between them. CDR3 size: 15 residues. CDR1 is SGHTA, CDR2 FQGNSA, per germline. DNA for the CDR3: TGTGCCAGCTCAACTTTTCTGAGATTTCAAGAGACCCAGTACTTC. Protein product: CASSTFLRFQETQYF.

This chain connects TRBV12-3 or TRBV12-4 to TRBJ2-1; TRBD2 agrees at 7 bases. V lost 7 bases, J lost 9 bases, and 6 bases stayed unmatched. The CDR3 has 12 amino acids. This chain's CDR3 is CASTGEGSEQFF. The CDR3 DNA sequence: TGTGCCAGCACCGGGGAGGGGTCTGAGCAGTTCTTC.

The chain joins TRBV18 to TRBJ2-7; 7 bases agree with TRBD1. J lost 2 bases, V lost 5 bases, and 6 bases had no gene match. CDR1 is KGHSH, CDR2 LQKENI, per germline. The CDR3 length is 14 residues. The CDR3 nucleotides are TGTGCCAGCTCATACAACAGGGGCCCCTACGAGCAGTACGTC. Translated, it gives CASSYNRGPYEQYV.

This CDR3 reads CASSQPDRDTDTQYF. CDR3 coding DNA: TGTGCCAGCTCACAACCGGACAGGGACACAGATACGCAGTATTTT. V usage is TRBV18 and J usage is TRBJ2-3, with 8 bases matching TRBD1. V lost 4 bases to trimming and J lost 2 bases; unmatched junction nucleotides: 5. The CDR3 spans 15 residues. Per germline, CDR1 KGHSH and CDR2 LQKENI.

The chain links TRBV12-3 or TRBV12-4 to TRBJ2-3; D is possibly TRBD2 (5 bases). The CDR3 is 13 amino acids. Trimming left V 3 bases short and J 3 bases short, with 7 bases between. Written as DNA, the CDR3 is TGTGCCAGCAGTTTCGTAGCGACAGATACGCAGTATTTT. Its protein is CASSFVATDTQYF.

The chain combines TRBV14 with TRBJ2-2; D gene unclear. V shed 1 base and J shed 9 bases, with 24 bases lying between them. The CDR3 sequence is 18 residues long. Germline V gene data show CDR1 as SGHDN and CDR2 as FVKESK. The DNA of the CDR3 is TGTGCCAGCAGCCAAGTCGTCTCAGGTCCGACCCGTCCCCGGGAGCTGTTTTTT. Translated, it gives CASSQVVSGPTRPRELFF.

This chain links TRBV6-4 with TRBJ1-2; D is possibly TRBD1 (6 bases). Germline lookup yields CDR1 MRHNA and CDR2 SNTAGT. The CDR3 spans 13 residues. Trimming stripped 3 bases from V and 8 bases from J, with 13 bases between. CDR3 in amino acids: CASSEGTGFGYTF. The CDR3 DNA is TGTGCCAGCAGTGAGGGAACAGGGTTCGGCTACACCTTC.

This chain connects TRBV3-1 (or the pseudogene TRBV3-2) to TRBJ2-7; 7 bases are a match to TRBD1. The germline CDR1 and CDR2 sequences are LGHDT and YNNKEL (reference sequence). V was clipped by 4 bases and J by 3 bases; unmatched bases: 0. The CDR3 runs 12 residues. As DNA, the CDR3 is TGTGCCAGCAGCCGACAGGGCTACGAGCAGTACTTC. It specifies CASSRQGYEQYF.

The chain recombines TRBV15 with TRBJ2-1, with 9 bases matching TRBD2. Trimming removed 5 bases from V and 8 bases from J; junction bases left unmatched: 7. The CDR3 has 14 residues. Germline V gene sequence: CDR1 LNHNV, CDR2 YYDKDF (reference sequence). In nucleotides, the CDR3 is TGTGCCACCAGCCGTAGCGGGAGATCCGATGAGCAGTTCTTC. It translates to CATSRSGRSDEQFF.

J is TRBJ2-1 and V is TRBV9, with 11 bases aligning to TRBD2. Germline V CDR1 and CDR2: SGDLS, YYNGEE. The V gene end was trimmed by 0 bases and the J gene end by 9 bases; junction bases not matched to a gene: 5. CDR3 length: 15 residues. Here the CDR3 reads CASSVALAGVSEQFF. CDR3 DNA sequence: TGTGCCAGCAGCGTAGCACTAGCGGGAGTCAGTGAGCAGTTCTTC.

The chain recombines TRBV5-1 with TRBJ2-5, with a tentative D call TRBD2 (5 bases). The CDR3 totals 13 residues. V was trimmed by 0 bases and J by 5 bases, leaving 8 bases between them. From germline, CDR1 is SGHRS and CDR2 YFSETQ. In DNA form, the CDR3 reads TGCGCCAGCAGCTTGGCGCCGGGGGAGACCCAGTACTTC. Its protein product is CASSLAPGETQYF. The full variable domain, its missing parts supplied by reference TRBV5-1 and TRBJ2-5, is KAGVTQTPRYLIKTRGQQVTLSCSPISGHRSVSWYQQTPGQGLQFLFEYFSETQRNKGNFPGRFSGRQFSNSRSEMNVSTLELGDSALYLCASSLAPGETQYFGPGTRLLVL.

This chain uses TRBV6-1 with TRBJ1-5, with TRBD1 matching over 7 bases. The CDR3 has 13 amino acids. V lost 4 bases and J lost 5; bases outside the gene matches: 2. The germline CDR1 and CDR2 sequences are MNHNS and SASEGT. The CDR3 is CASSGTGHQPQHF. The CDR3, as DNA: TGTGCCAGCAGTGGGACAGGTCATCAGCCCCAGCATTTT.

V is TRBV5-1 and J is TRBJ2-5; the match to TRBD2 covers 15 bases. CDR1 SGHRS and CDR2 YFSETQ come from the germline V gene. The length of the CDR3 is 19 residues. J lost 4 bases, V lost 2 bases, and 12 bases had no gene match. Here the CDR3 DNA reads TGCGCCAGCAGCTTAATCGGACTAGCGGGAGGGCCCGCGGGAGAGACCCAGTACTTC. Its protein product is CASSLIGLAGGPAGETQYF.

This chain connects TRBV7-9 to TRBJ2-5, with TRBD2 matching 7 bases. V trimming: 2 bases; J trimming: 1 base; junction bases outside the gene matches: 1. Germline V CDR1 and CDR2: SEHNR, FQNEAQ (reference sequence). CDR3 length: 14 residues. Here the CDR3 reads CASSLTSVQETQYF. DNA for the CDR3: TGTGCCAGCAGCTTAACTAGCGTCCAAGAGACCCAGTACTTC. Using reference TRBV7-9 and TRBJ2-5 for the parts outside the CDR3, the full variable domain is DTGVSQNPRHKITKRGQNVTFRCDPISEHNRLYWYRQTLGQGPEFLTYFQNEAQLEKSRLLSDRFSAERPKGSFSTLEIQRTEQGDSAMYLCASSLTSVQETQYFGPGTRLLVL.

The V call is TRBV19, the J call TRBJ1-6; the match to TRBD1 covers 8 bases. With 5 bases clipped from V and 5 bases from J, the junction kept 11 bases outside the gene matches. In germline, CDR1 is LNHDA, CDR2 SQIVND (reference sequence). This CDR3 is built from 17 residues. CDR3 DNA sequence: TGTGCCAGTAGTCATCGTGACAGGGGTTGGGATAATTCACCCCTCCACTTT. Translation gives CASSHRDRGWDNSPLHF.

The CDR3 DNA reads TGCAGCGTTAAGGGGGATGGCAATCAGCCCCAGCATTTT. This encodes CSVKGDGNQPQHF. The V gene is TRBV29-1, the J gene TRBJ1-5; a possible D gene is TRBD1 (6 bases). Trimming cost V 5 bases and J 2 bases, with 10 bases left between them. The CDR3 is 13 amino acids. Germline CDR1 and CDR2: SQVTM and ANQGSEA.

V and J are TRBV7-9 and TRBJ2-7; D uncertain. Deletions cut 0 bases from V and 5 bases from J, with 11 bases between. The length of the CDR3 is 14 residues. Germline-derived CDR1 and CDR2 are SEHNR and FQNEAQ (reference sequence). In DNA, the CDR3 is TGTGCCAGCAGCTTAGCACAGAGCCGCCACGAGCAGTACTTC. The encoded protein is CASSLAQSRHEQYF.

A note on this clone: One end of the junction does not line up with germline, which may come from a read error. This rearrangement joins TRBV6-1 to TRBJ2-6; TRBD2 agrees at 8 bases. CDR1 and CDR2 (germline): MNHNS, SASEGT. The CDR3 length is 15 residues. The DNA of the CDR3 is TGTGCCAGCAGTCAAGCGGGAGCTGGGGCCAACGTCCTGACTTTC. This sequence encodes CASSQAGAGANVLTF.

V and J are TRBV5-1 and TRBJ2-7; TRBD1 aligns across 11 bases. Germline V gives CDR1 SGHRS, CDR2 YFSETQ. This CDR3 has 13 amino acids. With 4 bases clipped from V and 12 bases from J, the junction kept 9 bases outside the gene matches. The CDR3 reads CASSLWTGGNLYV. CDR3 sequence (DNA): TGCGCCAGCAGCCTATGGACAGGGGGCAATCTGTACGTC.

On this clone: The same CDR3 is also encoded by other DNA sequences in this sample. V and J are TRBV5-1 and TRBJ2-2; 8 bases agree with TRBD2. Losses at the gene ends were 2 bases for V and 4 bases for J; bases not matched to a gene: 4. Germline V CDR1 and CDR2: SGHRS, YFSETQ. This CDR3 region has 15 residues. The CDR3 DNA reads TGCGCCAGCAGCTTAGTAGCGGGAAGCACCGGGGAGCTGTTTTTT. Translation: CASSLVAGSTGELFF.

V is TRBV28 and J is TRBJ1-2, with a tentative D call TRBD1 (5 bases). V was pared by 6 bases and J by 4 bases, with 15 bases between. Per the germline V gene, CDR1 is MDHEN and CDR2 is SYDVKM. The CDR3 sequence is 14 residues long. CDR3 sequence: CASSLTGGGYGYTF. CDR3 DNA sequence: TGTGCCAGCAGCCTAACCGGGGGGGGCTATGGCTACACCTTC.